The 28 T cell receptor beta chains reported below all come from one sample, sequenced in a study of monozygotic twins with inflammatory bowel disease. TCRdb reprocessed the 5' RACE reads, with one entry per CDR3 protein and no DNA. This listing includes about 170,000 distinct CDR3 sequences. Sample: blood. The receptors were sampled from a human donor with ulcerative colitis or Crohn's disease, or a healthy co-twin of an affected twin (not recorded which).

The V and J genes are TRBV2 and TRBJ2-2; TCRdb names TRBD1, which stays unverified in the absence of DNA. This CDR3 comprises 15 residues. The germline gives CDR1 SNHLY, CDR2 FYNNEI. This CDR3 is CASRGTLANTGELFF. Full variable domain (rest looked up from reference TRBV2 and TRBJ2-2): EPEVTQTPSHQVTQMGQEVILRCVPISNHLYFYWYRQILGQKVEFLVSFYNNEISEKSEIFDDQFSVERPDGSNFTLKIRSTKLEDSAMYFCASRGTLANTGELFFGEGSRLTVL.

The rearrangement uses TRBV7-6 and TRBJ2-7. The CDR3 covers 12 residues. Germline CDR1 and CDR2: SGHVS and FNYEAQ. Here the CDR3 reads CASSSTAYEQYF.

The chain is built from TRBV30 and TRBJ1-3. CDR3 length: 13 amino acids. CDR1 GTSNPN and CDR2 SVGIG come from the germline V gene (reference sequence). CDR3: CAWSAQIGNTIYF.

This chain connects TRBV5-4 to TRBJ2-1; TCRdb proposes TRBD2, but this gene call is untestable without DNA. This CDR3 has 15 residues. Germline V gene data show CDR1 as SGHNT and CDR2 as YYREEE (reference sequence). The CDR3 loop is CASTKPRENYNEQFF.

This sequence joins TRBV20-1 and TRBJ1-1. Germline lookup yields CDR1 DFQATT and CDR2 SNEGSKA (reference sequence). The CDR3 has 16 residues. This CDR3 is CSARDMNRGGNTEAFF.

V gene TRBV12-3 or TRBV12-4 combines with J gene TRBJ2-2; the TCRdb D gene call, TRBD2, has no DNA to confirm it. The CDR3 runs 15 residues. The CDR3 here is CASSKREDGTGELFF.

The rearrangement uses TRBV27 and TRBJ2-2; no DNA is available, so the TRBD1 call from TCRdb remains unchecked. This CDR3 spans 14 amino acids. CDR1 and CDR2 from the germline V gene are MNHEY and SMNVEV (reference sequence). The chain's CDR3 is CASKPGQNTGELFF.

The V call is TRBV7-2, the J call TRBJ2-7; TCRdb proposes TRBD2, but this gene call is untestable without DNA. In germline, CDR1 is SGHTA, CDR2 FQGNSA. The CDR3 has 14 residues. The CDR3 loop is CASSSSGGPYEQYF.

V and J are TRBV7-6 and TRBJ2-7. Germline values: CDR1 SGHVS, CDR2 FNYEAQ. The CDR3 loop spans 14 amino acids. The CDR3 sequence is CASSLNVRTYEQYF.

The CDR3 loop is CASSQHSRTLYEQYF. The rearrangement uses TRBV11-2 and TRBJ2-7; TCRdb names TRBD1, which stays unverified in the absence of DNA. The length of the CDR3 is 15 residues. Per germline, CDR1 SGHAT and CDR2 FQNNGV. Looking up the rest from reference TRBV11-2 and TRBJ2-7 gives the full variable domain: EAGVAQSPRYKIIEKRQSVAFWCNPISGHATLYWYQQILGQGPKLLIQFQNNGVVDDSQLPKDRFSAERLKGVDSTLKIQPAKLEDSAVYLCASSQHSRTLYEQYFGPGTRLTVT.

The rearrangement links TRBV5-1 to TRBJ2-7. Per the germline V gene, CDR1 is SGHRS and CDR2 is YFSETQ. This CDR3 is built from 14 residues. This CDR3 reads CASSFGEHSYEQYF. Looking up the rest from reference TRBV5-1 and TRBJ2-7 gives the full variable domain: KAGVTQTPRYLIKTRGQQVTLSCSPISGHRSVSWYQQTPGQGLQFLFEYFSETQRNKGNFPGRFSGRQFSNSRSEMNVSTLELGDSALYLCASSFGEHSYEQYFGPGTRLTVT.

V is TRBV12-3 or TRBV12-4 and J is TRBJ2-5. CDR3 length: 11 amino acids. This CDR3 reads CASSFSGTQYF.

This CDR3 reads CASSLNVAEAFF. The chain has TRBV5-4 and TRBJ1-1. Germline loops: CDR1 SGHNT, CDR2 YYREEE (reference sequence). CDR3 size: 12 residues. Using reference TRBV5-4 and TRBJ1-1 for the parts outside the CDR3, the full variable domain is ETGVTQSPTHLIKTRGQQVTLRCSSQSGHNTVSWYQQALGQGPQFIFQYYREEENGRGNFPPRFSGLQFPNYSSELNVNALELDDSALYLCASSLNVAEAFFGQGTRLTVV.

The chain links TRBV5-1 to TRBJ2-7. CDR3 length equals 12 residues. Germline V gene lookup returns CDR1 SGHRS and CDR2 YFSETQ. CDR3 sequence: CASSLGTYEQYF.

The chain couples TRBV24-1 to TRBJ2-3; the TCRdb call, TRBD2, lacks DNA for checking. This CDR3 spans 17 amino acids. Germline lookup yields CDR1 KGHDR and CDR2 SFDVKD. CDR3 in amino acids: CATSDLHGPTGTDTQYF.

This chain's CDR3 is CATSPQGTQGATDTQYF. The chain couples TRBV24-1 to TRBJ2-3; TCRdb lists TRBD1, though no DNA is available to test this call. The CDR3 is 17 residues long. Germline V lookup: CDR1 KGHDR, CDR2 SFDVKD.

The chain links TRBV28 to TRBJ2-1; TCRdb gives TRBD1 as the D gene, but with no DNA this cannot be confirmed. CDR1 is MDHEN and CDR2 is SYDVKM in the germline V gene. The CDR3 totals 16 residues. CDR3 region: CASFPPRPSSYNEQFF.

This chain connects TRBV20-1 to TRBJ1-1; TCRdb gives TRBD1 as the D gene, but with no DNA this cannot be confirmed. The CDR3 runs to 13 residues. The germline V gene has CDR1 DFQATT and CDR2 SNEGSKA (reference sequence). CDR3 loop: CSADDRGNTEAFF.

The chain couples TRBV7-2 to TRBJ2-7; checking the TCRdb D call of TRBD1 is not possible without DNA. Germline CDR1 and CDR2: SGHTA and FQGNSA. The CDR3 length is 14 residues. CDR3 amino acids: CASSLKQGISEQYF. The variable domain in full, with the rest retrieved from reference TRBV7-2 and TRBJ2-7, is GAGVSQSPSNKVTEKGKDVELRCDPISGHTALYWYRQSLGQGLEFLIYFQGNSAPDKSGLPSDRFSAERTGGSVSTLTIQRTQQEDSAVYLCASSLKQGISEQYFGPGTRLTVT.

The V and J genes are TRBV9 and TRBJ2-5; TCRdb picks TRBD1, but there is no DNA to check that call. This CDR3 region has 15 residues. The V gene's germline CDR1 is SGDLS and CDR2 YYNGEE. This chain's CDR3 is CASSAGTGGLETQYF.

The chain carries TRBV7-9 and TRBJ2-7; no DNA is available, so the TRBD2 call from TCRdb remains unchecked. Germline loops: CDR1 SEHNR, CDR2 FQNEAQ (reference sequence). This CDR3 is built from 16 residues. The CDR3 is CASSLGLAGTTYEQYF.

The genes are TRBV12-3 or TRBV12-4 and TRBJ2-4. This CDR3 has 13 residues. This CDR3 is CASSLAGENIQYF.

This rearrangement joins TRBV4-2 to TRBJ1-4. This CDR3 is 19 amino acids long. Germline V CDR1 and CDR2: LGHNA, YNFKEQ. CDR3 sequence reads: CASSQPGEGTHLVNEKLFF.

The V gene is TRBV20-1, the J gene TRBJ1-2; with no DNA, the TCRdb D assignment of TRBD1 cannot be verified. This CDR3 has 13 residues. Per germline, CDR1 DFQATT and CDR2 SNEGSKA (reference sequence). CDR3 sequence reads: CSAVGPRQAGYTF.

V usage is TRBV5-1 and J usage is TRBJ2-1; TCRdb's assignment of TRBD2 cannot be checked, as there is no DNA. CDR1 SGHRS and CDR2 YFSETQ come from the germline V gene. The CDR3 spans 16 residues. The CDR3 spells CASSLDAGSLWNEQFF.

The rearrangement links TRBV5-1 to TRBJ1-1; TCRdb outputs TRBD1, but without DNA this stays unchecked. The CDR3 covers 16 residues. Germline V lookup: CDR1 SGHRS, CDR2 YFSETQ. The CDR3: CASSLVGAGGGGEAFF.

The chain links TRBV6-2 or TRBV6-3 to TRBJ2-1; the D call of TRBD2 rests on TCRdb alone, since no DNA is present to check it. This CDR3 has 15 amino acids. Germline assignment: CDR1 MNHEY and CDR2 SVGEGT. CDR3 loop: CASSSPAGGPYEQFF.

CDR3: CASSLEGSRDTQYF. This sequence joins TRBV7-9 and TRBJ2-3. Germline loops: CDR1 SEHNR, CDR2 FQNEAQ (reference sequence). CDR3 length: 14 amino acids.